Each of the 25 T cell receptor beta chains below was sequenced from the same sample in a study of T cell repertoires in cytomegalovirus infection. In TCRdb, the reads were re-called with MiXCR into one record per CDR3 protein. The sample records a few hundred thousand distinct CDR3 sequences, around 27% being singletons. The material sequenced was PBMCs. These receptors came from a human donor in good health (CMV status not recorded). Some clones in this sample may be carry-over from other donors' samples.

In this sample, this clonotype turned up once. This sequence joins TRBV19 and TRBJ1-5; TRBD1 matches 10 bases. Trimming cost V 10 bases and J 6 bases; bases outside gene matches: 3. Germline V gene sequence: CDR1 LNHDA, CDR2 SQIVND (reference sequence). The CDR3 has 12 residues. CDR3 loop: CATRTGGQPQHF. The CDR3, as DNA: TGTGCCACGAGGACAGGGGGTCAGCCCCAGCATTTT.

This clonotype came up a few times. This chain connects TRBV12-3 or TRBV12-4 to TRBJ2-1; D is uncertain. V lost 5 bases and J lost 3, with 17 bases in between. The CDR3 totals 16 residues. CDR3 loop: CASSPGVAALYNEQFF. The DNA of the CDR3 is TGTGCCAGCAGTCCCGGTGTTGCGGCCCTCTACAATGAGCAGTTCTTC.

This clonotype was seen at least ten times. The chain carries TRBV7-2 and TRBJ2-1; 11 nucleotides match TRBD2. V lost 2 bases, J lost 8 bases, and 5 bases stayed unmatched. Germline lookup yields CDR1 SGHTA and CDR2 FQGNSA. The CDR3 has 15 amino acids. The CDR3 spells CASSLTSGRIHEQFF. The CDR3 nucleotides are TGTGCCAGCAGCTTAACTAGCGGGAGAATCCATGAGCAGTTCTTC.

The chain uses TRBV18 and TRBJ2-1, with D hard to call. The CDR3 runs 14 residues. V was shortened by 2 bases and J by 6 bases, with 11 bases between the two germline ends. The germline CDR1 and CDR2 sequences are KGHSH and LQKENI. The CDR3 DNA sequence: TGTGCCAGCTCACCATTTCCCCCGCCCAATGAGCAGTTCTTC. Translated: CASSPFPPPNEQFF.

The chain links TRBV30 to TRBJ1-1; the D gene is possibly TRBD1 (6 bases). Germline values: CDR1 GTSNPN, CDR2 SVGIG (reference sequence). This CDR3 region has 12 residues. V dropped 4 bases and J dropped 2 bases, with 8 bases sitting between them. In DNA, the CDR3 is TGTGCCTGGATGGACAGAAACACTGAAGCTTTCTTT. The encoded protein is CAWMDRNTEAFF.

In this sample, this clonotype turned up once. CDR3 loop: CASRPRGPNSPLHF. CDR3 in DNA: TGTGCCAGTCGTCCGAGGGGGCCTAATTCACCCCTCCACTTT. This chain connects TRBV7-9 to TRBJ1-6, with 7 positions matching TRBD1. CDR1 is SEHNR, CDR2 FQNEAQ, per germline (reference sequence). With V trimmed by 9 bases and J by 6 bases, 8 bases remained unmatched. This CDR3 is 14 amino acids long.

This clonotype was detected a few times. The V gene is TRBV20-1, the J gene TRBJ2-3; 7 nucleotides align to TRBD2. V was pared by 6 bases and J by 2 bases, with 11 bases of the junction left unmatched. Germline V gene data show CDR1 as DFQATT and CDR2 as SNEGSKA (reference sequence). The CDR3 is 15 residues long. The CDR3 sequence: CSAPMAAGDTDTQYF. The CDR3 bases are TGCAGTGCCCCCATGGCGGCGGGGGACACAGATACGCAGTATTTT.

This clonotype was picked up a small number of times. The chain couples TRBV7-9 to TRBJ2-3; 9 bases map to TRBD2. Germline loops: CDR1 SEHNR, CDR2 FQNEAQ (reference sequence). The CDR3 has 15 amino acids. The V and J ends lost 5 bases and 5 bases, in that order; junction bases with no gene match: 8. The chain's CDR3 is CASSQGVAGEDTQYF. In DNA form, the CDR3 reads TGTGCCAGCAGCCAAGGGGTAGCGGGAGAAGATACGCAGTATTTT.

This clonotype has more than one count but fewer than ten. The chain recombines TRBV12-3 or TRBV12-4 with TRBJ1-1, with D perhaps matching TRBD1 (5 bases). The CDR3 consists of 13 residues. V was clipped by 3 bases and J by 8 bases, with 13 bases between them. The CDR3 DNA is TGTGCCAGCAGTTTTGGGACCGTCGGGGAAGCTTTCTTT. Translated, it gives CASSFGTVGEAFF.

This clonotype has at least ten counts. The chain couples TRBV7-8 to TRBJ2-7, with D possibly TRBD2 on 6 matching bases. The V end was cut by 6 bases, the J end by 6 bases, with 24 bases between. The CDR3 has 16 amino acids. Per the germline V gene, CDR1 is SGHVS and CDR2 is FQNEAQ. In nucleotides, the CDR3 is TGTGCCAGCAGGAAAATTAGCGGAGGCTTTTTAGGCGAGCAGTACGTC. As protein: CASRKISGGFLGEQYV.

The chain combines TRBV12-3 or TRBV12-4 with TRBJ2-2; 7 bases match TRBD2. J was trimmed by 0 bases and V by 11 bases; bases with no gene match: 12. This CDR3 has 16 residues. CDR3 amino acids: CAGGVWATTNTGELFF. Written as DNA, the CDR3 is TGTGCCGGGGGGGTCTGGGCCACGACGAACACCGGGGAGCTGTTTTTT.

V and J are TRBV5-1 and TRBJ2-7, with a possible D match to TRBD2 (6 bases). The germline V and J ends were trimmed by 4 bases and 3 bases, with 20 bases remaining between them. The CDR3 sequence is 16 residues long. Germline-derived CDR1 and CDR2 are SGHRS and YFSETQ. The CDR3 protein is CASSLSVFRTNYEQYF. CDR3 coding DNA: TGCGCCAGCAGCCTCTCCGTTTTCCGGACTAACTACGAGCAGTACTTC.

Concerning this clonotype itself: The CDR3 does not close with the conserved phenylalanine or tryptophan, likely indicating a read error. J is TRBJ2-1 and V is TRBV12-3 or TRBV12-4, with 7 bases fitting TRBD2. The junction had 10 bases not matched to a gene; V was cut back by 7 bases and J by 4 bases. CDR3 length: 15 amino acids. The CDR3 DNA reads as TGTGCCAGCATCCCCCAAGCTAGCGGTTACAATGAGCAGTTCCTC. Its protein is CASIPQASGYNEQFL.

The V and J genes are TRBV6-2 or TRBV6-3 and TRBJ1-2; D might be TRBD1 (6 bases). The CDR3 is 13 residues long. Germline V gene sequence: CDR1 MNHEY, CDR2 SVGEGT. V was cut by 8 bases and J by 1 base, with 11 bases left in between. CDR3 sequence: CASRRGGNYGYTF. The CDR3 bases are TGTGCCAGCCGAAGAGGGGGTAACTATGGCTACACCTTC.

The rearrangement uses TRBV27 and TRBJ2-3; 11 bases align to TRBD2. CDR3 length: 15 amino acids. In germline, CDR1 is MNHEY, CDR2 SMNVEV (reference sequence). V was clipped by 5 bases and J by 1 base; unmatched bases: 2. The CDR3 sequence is CASSGLAGRTDTQYF. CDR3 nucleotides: TGTGCCAGCAGTGGACTAGCGGGCCGCACAGATACGCAGTATTTT.

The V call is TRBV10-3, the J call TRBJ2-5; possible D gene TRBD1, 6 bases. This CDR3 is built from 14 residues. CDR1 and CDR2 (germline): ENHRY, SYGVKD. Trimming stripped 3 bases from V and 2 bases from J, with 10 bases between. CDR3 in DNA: TGTGCCATCAGTGAAGAGACAGGACAAGAGACCCAGTACTTC. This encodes CAISEETGQETQYF.

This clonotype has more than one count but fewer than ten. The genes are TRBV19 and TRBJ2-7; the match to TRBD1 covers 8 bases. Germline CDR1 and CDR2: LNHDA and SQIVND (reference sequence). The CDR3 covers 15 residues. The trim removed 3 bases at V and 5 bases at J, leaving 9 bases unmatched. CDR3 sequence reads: CASSIRTGRRDEQYF. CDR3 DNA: TGTGCCAGTAGTATCCGGACAGGGCGGCGGGACGAGCAGTACTTC.

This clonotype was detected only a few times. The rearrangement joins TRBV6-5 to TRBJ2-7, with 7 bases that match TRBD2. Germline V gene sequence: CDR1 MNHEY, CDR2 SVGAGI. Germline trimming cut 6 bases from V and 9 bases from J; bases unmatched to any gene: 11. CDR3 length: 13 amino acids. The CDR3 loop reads CASSRGGFPVQYF. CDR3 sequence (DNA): TGTGCCAGCAGCCGCGGGGGTTTCCCCGTGCAGTACTTC.

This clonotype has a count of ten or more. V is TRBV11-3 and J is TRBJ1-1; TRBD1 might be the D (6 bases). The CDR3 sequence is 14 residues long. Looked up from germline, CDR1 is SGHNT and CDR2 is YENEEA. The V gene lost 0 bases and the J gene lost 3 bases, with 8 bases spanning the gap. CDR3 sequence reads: CASSLDGQYTEAFF. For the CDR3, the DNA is TGTGCCAGCAGCTTAGATGGACAGTACACTGAAGCTTTCTTT.

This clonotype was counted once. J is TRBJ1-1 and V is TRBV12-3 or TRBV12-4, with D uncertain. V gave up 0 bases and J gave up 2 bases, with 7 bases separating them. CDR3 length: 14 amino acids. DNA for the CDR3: TGTGCCAGCAGTTTAGCAGAACCCAACACTGAAGCTTTCTTT. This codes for CASSLAEPNTEAFF.

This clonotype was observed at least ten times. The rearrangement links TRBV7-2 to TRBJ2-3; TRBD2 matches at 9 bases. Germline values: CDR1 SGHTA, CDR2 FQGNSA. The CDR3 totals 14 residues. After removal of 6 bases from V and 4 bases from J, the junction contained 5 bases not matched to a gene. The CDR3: CASSRTSAADTQYF. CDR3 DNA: TGTGCCAGCAGTCGGACTAGCGCGGCAGATACGCAGTATTTT. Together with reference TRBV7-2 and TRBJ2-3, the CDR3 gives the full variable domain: GAGVSQSPSNKVTEKGKDVELRCDPISGHTALYWYRQSLGQGLEFLIYFQGNSAPDKSGLPSDRFSAERTGGSVSTLTIQRTQQEDSAVYLCASSRTSAADTQYFGPGTRLTVL.

The CDR3 protein is CASSLPWTGDGYTF. DNA for the CDR3: TGTGCCAGCAGCCTACCCTGGACAGGGGACGGCTACACCTTC. V usage is TRBV28 and J usage is TRBJ1-2; TRBD1 agrees at 9 bases. Trimming at V came to 6 bases and at J to 8 bases, leaving 10 bases not matched to a gene. CDR1 is MDHEN, CDR2 SYDVKM, per germline. CDR3 length: 14 residues.

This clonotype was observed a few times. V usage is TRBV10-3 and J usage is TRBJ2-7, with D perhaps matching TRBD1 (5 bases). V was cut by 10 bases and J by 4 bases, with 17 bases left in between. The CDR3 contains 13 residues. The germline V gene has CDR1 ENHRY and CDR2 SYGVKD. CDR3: CATQGSGFYEQYF. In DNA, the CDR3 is TGTGCCACCCAGGGCTCAGGGTTTTACGAGCAGTACTTC.

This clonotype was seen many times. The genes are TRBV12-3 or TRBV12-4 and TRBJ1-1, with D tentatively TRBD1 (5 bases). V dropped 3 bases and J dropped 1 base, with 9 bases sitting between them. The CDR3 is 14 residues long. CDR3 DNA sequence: TGTGCCAGCAGTTTCCAAACAGGGAACACTGAAGCTTTCTTT. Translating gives CASSFQTGNTEAFF.

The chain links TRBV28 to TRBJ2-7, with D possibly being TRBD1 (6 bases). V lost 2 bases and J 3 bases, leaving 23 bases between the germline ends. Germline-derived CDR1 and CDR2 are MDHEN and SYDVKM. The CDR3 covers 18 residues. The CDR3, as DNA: TGTGCCAGCAGTTTACGACAGGACGTACCCATAAACCTCTACGAGCAGTACTTC. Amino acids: CASSLRQDVPINLYEQYF.